The present T cell receptor beta chain was sequenced within a study of cytomegalovirus exposure and HLA in healthy donors. At the level of the study: A prior analysis found about 120 million unique TCR beta sequences from around 190 million T cells. The early release's HLA-typed donors yielded some 85 million unique TCRs. Study-wide findings and caveats: The analysis excluded some indistinguishable V segments, including TRBV6-2 and TRBV6-3.

In the case of this clone: Antigen unknown.

This CDR3 is built from 17 residues. The V gene's germline CDR1 is SEHNR and CDR2 FQNEAQ (reference sequence). J was trimmed by 0 bases and V by 4 bases; bases with no gene match: 9. In the PCR, 60 Vbeta and 13 Jbeta primers were used. This table comes from immunoSEQ multiplex PCR, and its TCRdb copy is limited to in-frame clones, with some not included. The sample gives approximately 91,000 clones, 86% of which show up once; around a tenth is in the top ten. Sequenced material: PBMCs. This clonotype originated in a man aged 25 to 40 in good health and CMV-seropositive. V usage is TRBV7-9 and J usage is TRBJ2-1, with TRBD1 matching 7 bases. The CDR3 reads CASSSPSGQSSYNEQFF. The CDR3 bases are TGTGCCAGCAGCTCCCCTTCGGGACAGAGCTCCTACAATGAGCAGTTCTTC.